The sequence of this T cell receptor beta chain was determined in a study of cytomegalovirus exposure and HLA in healthy donors. The study's findings and limits: The study found most TCR sequences rare, yet found some public TCRs in many donors. The finding came from a later analysis; first-cohort TCR clusters tended to co-occur in the roughly 120 validation repertoires.

Separate from the roughly 700-subject first cohort was the approximately 130-subject validation cohort, to which the donors belonged. This clone has ten or more counts. The antigen is unknown. TCRdb's table, derived via immunoSEQ multiplex PCR, lists solely in-frame clones and lacks some. The sample has some 230,000 clones; about nine tenths are singletons. The clonotype was recovered from a woman aged 18-29 years in good health and CMV-seronegative. The material sequenced was PBMCs.

Here the CDR3 reads CASSSHSGNNSPLHF. The CDR3 DNA reads TGTGCCAGCAGCTCCCACTCGGGGAATAATTCACCCCTCCACTTT. This chain uses TRBV11-1 with TRBJ1-6; D uncertain. This CDR3 comprises 15 residues. Germline V lookup: CDR1 SGHAT, CDR2 FQDESV (reference sequence). The germline V and J ends were trimmed by 4 bases and 5 bases, with 12 bases remaining between them.